The text below deals with one T cell receptor (beta chain). Trimming took 5 bases from V and 1 from J, leaving 8 bases between them. The CDR3 extends over 14 amino acids. The germline V gene has CDR1 LGHDT and CDR2 YNNKEL (reference sequence). This entry comes from a study of blood T cell repertoires in COVID-19. About the study: Material from acute and convalescent COVID-19 was sourced from the United States, Italy and Spain. In each case, the material was cDNA or gDNA derived from T cells, B-cell-depleted T cells, or PBMCs.

Authors' processing steps: By means of reference gene primer amplification, nucleated cell counts were estimated. Only in-frame clones appear in the TCRdb table, and some are missing; sequencing was by immunoSEQ multiplex PCR. V and J calls plus clone size are reproduced from that table; the DNA served to infer D and trimming. The sample lists 95,000 to 100,000 clones, around 90% occurring once. The chain links TRBV3-1 (or the pseudogene TRBV3-2) to TRBJ2-2; D is uncertain. The source material was peripheral blood. This clonotype originated in a man aged 45-60 years with acute or convalescent COVID-19. CDR3 sequence: CASSGLQNTGELFF. The CDR3 nucleotides read TGTGCCAGCAGCGGCTTACAGAACACCGGGGAGCTGTTTTTT.